Presented here are 32 T cell receptor beta chains from one specimen sequenced in a study of blood T cell repertoires in COVID-19 (TCRdb year 2020). The library was prepared using the immunoSEQ multiplex PCR assay. Imported from immuneACCESS, the table was reduced by TCRdb to in-frame sequences with V and J called. These copies leave out some clones; in studies compared against another copy, an unresolved V gene accounts for under half, and the cause of the remainder is not known. Present in this sample are a few hundred thousand clones, over 85% of which were seen just once. Jointly, the top ten make up less than 3% of the sample. The sample consisted of PBMCs or T cells enriched from blood (not recorded which). The receptors derive from a woman aged 45 to 65 who had been exposed to COVID-19.

This clone occurred once. The CDR3 nucleotides read TGTGCCAGCAGCTTCCTTCTCCCCGGGATAGATGGCTACACCTTC. This encodes CASSFLLPGIDGYTF. This rearrangement joins TRBV7-9 to TRBJ1-2; no reliable D call. CDR3 length: 15 residues. The V end lost 3 bases, the J end lost 6 bases, and 17 bases lay between the germline ends. CDR1 is SEHNR and CDR2 is FQNEAQ in the germline V gene (reference sequence).

The J gene is TRBJ1-2, the V gene TRBV13, with 9 bases aligning to TRBD1. Germline loops: CDR1 PRHDT, CDR2 FYEKMQ (reference sequence). V shed 4 bases and J 4 bases; nucleotides not matched to a gene: 7. The CDR3 totals 15 residues. The CDR3 coding sequence is TGTGCCAGCAGCTCAGACAGGGGGTTGATCTATGGCTACACCTTC. Its protein product is CASSSDRGLIYGYTF.

The chain couples TRBV15 to TRBJ2-5; D remains unclear. V was cut by 0 bases and J by 5 bases, with 10 bases left in between. Germline V lookup: CDR1 LNHNV, CDR2 YYDKDF (reference sequence). The CDR3 spans 14 residues. For the CDR3, the DNA is TGTGCCACCAGCAGAGATCTAAGAGCCGAGACCCAGTACTTC. Translation gives CATSRDLRAETQYF.

V is TRBV19 and J is TRBJ1-1, with D tentatively TRBD1 (6 bases). V was trimmed by 5 bases and J by 3 bases, leaving 16 bases between them. The CDR3 totals 15 residues. Per the germline V gene, CDR1 is LNHDA and CDR2 is SQIVND (reference sequence). The CDR3 DNA reads as TGTGCCAGTAGTGCAAGAGGGGGAGGGCACACTGAAGCTTTCTTT. As protein: CASSARGGGHTEAFF.

The genes are TRBV4-1 and TRBJ2-1; 10 bases align to TRBD2. The CDR3 is made up of 16 amino acids. J lost 6 bases, V lost 2 bases, and 7 bases had no gene match. Germline lookup yields CDR1 MGHRA and CDR2 YSYEKL. CDR3 protein: CASSQISGGLRNEQFF. CDR3 in DNA: TGCGCCAGCAGCCAAATTAGCGGGGGGCTCCGCAATGAGCAGTTCTTC.

The rearrangement links TRBV11-2 to TRBJ2-3; weak D call: TRBD2 (6 bases). Germline V gives CDR1 SGHAT, CDR2 FQNNGV. Trimming stripped 6 bases from V and 2 bases from J, with 15 bases between. The CDR3 consists of 15 residues. CDR3 sequence reads: CASRMGLLYTDTQYF. CDR3 DNA: TGTGCCAGCAGGATGGGACTTCTATACACAGATACGCAGTATTTT.

V usage is TRBV5-1 and J usage is TRBJ2-2; tentative D call: TRBD1 (6 bases). With 2 bases removed from V and 1 base from J, the gap between germline ends came to 9 bases. The CDR3 loop spans 15 amino acids. Germline V gives CDR1 SGHRS, CDR2 YFSETQ. The CDR3 DNA reads TGCGCCAGCAGCTTAATGACAGGGAACACCGGGGAGCTGTTTTTT. This sequence encodes CASSLMTGNTGELFF.

V gene TRBV10-3 combines with J gene TRBJ1-2; no clear D gene. V lost 2 bases and J 10 bases, leaving 8 bases between the germline ends. Germline CDR1 and CDR2: ENHRY and SYGVKD. CDR3 length: 11 residues. The CDR3 loop is CAISELSVYTF. CDR3 bases: TGTGCCATCAGTGAGCTTTCTGTCTACACCTTC.

The gene calls are TRBV6-5 and TRBJ2-7; 9 positions match TRBD1. V gave up 0 bases and J gave up 1 base; unmatched junction bases: 4. Germline loops: CDR1 MNHEY, CDR2 SVGAGI. CDR3 length: 16 amino acids. This CDR3 reads CASSYSIQGASYEQYF. The CDR3 nucleotides read TGTGCCAGCAGTTACTCGATACAGGGGGCATCCTACGAGCAGTACTTC.

This clone was observed once. The chain recombines TRBV10-3 with TRBJ2-5; 10 bases match TRBD2. This CDR3 spans 14 amino acids. V gave up 5 bases and J gave up 3 bases; unmatched junction bases: 3. Germline lookup yields CDR1 ENHRY and CDR2 SYGVKD. The CDR3 DNA reads as TGTGCCATCAGTATCAGCGGGGGGGAAGAGACCCAGTACTTC. As protein: CAISISGGEETQYF.

This sequence joins TRBV15 and TRBJ2-1; possible D gene TRBD2, 5 bases. The CDR3 has 18 amino acids. V shed 5 bases and J shed 2 bases, with 22 bases lying between them. CDR1 and CDR2 (germline): LNHNV, YYDKDF (reference sequence). CDR3: CATSPAQKRPTAYNEQFF. Written as DNA, the CDR3 is TGTGCCACCAGCCCCGCCCAAAAGCGGCCCACAGCCTACAATGAGCAGTTCTTC.

The chain recombines TRBV18 with TRBJ2-2; 10 nucleotides align to TRBD2. V dropped 2 bases and J dropped 7; count of bases not matched to a gene: 7. This CDR3 region has 16 residues. Germline V gives CDR1 KGHSH, CDR2 LQKENI. CDR3 protein: CASSPWTSGLSGELFF. CDR3 in DNA: TGTGCCAGCTCACCATGGACTAGCGGCCTAAGCGGGGAGCTGTTTTTT.

The chain carries TRBV3-1 (or the pseudogene TRBV3-2) and TRBJ2-1; 8 bases fit TRBD1. The V and J ends lost 4 bases and 3 bases, in that order; junction bases with no gene match: 5. Germline V gene data show CDR1 as LGHDT and CDR2 as YNNKEL (reference sequence). The CDR3 has 15 amino acids. CDR3 residues: CASSRPGQVYNEQFF. As DNA, the CDR3 is TGTGCCAGCAGCCGACCGGGACAGGTCTACAATGAGCAGTTCTTC.

This clone was seen only once. The J gene is TRBJ2-3, the V gene TRBV5-1; possibly TRBD2 for D (5 bases). Per the germline V gene, CDR1 is SGHRS and CDR2 is YFSETQ. CDR3 size: 14 residues. Between the trimmed V and J ends, which lost 4 bases and 2 bases, there was a span of 11 bases. This chain's CDR3 is CASSLGEFTDTQYF. CDR3 in DNA: TGCGCCAGCAGCCTCGGGGAATTCACAGATACGCAGTATTTT.

This clone has a handful of counts. This chain joins TRBV5-4 and TRBJ1-3; D possibly corresponds to TRBD1 (5 bases). The CDR3 has 15 residues. Looked up from germline, CDR1 is SGHNT and CDR2 is YYREEE (reference sequence). Trimming removed 4 bases from V and 4 bases from J, with 15 bases in between. DNA of the CDR3: TGTGCCAGCAGCCTGTGGGGGGTGGAAGGAAACACCATATATTTT. It translates to CASSLWGVEGNTIYF.

The chain couples TRBV5-1 to TRBJ2-5; 8 nucleotides align to TRBD2. V lost 5 bases and J lost 0; bases outside the gene matches: 3. The CDR3 is made up of 14 amino acids. Germline CDR1 reads SGHRS; CDR2 reads YFSETQ. The DNA for the CDR3 is TGCGCCAGCAGGGTCGGGGGGGACCAAGAGACCCAGTACTTC. It yields the protein CASRVGGDQETQYF.

The V and J genes are TRBV7-9 and TRBJ1-3; D not certain. Germline V gene sequence: CDR1 SEHNR, CDR2 FQNEAQ (reference sequence). V was shortened by 5 bases and J by 0 bases, with 11 bases between the two germline ends. The CDR3 is made up of 15 amino acids. The CDR3 sequence: CASSPGLNSGNTIYF. DNA for the CDR3: TGTGCCAGCAGCCCTGGACTGAACTCTGGAAACACCATATATTTT.

This clone was seen more than once but under ten times. The CDR3 is CASRPDRGRLTTEAFF. Written as DNA, the CDR3 is TGTGCCAGCAGACCGGACAGGGGGCGGTTAACCACTGAAGCTTTCTTT. This sequence joins TRBV28 and TRBJ1-1; the match to TRBD1 covers 11 bases. Germline assignment: CDR1 MDHEN and CDR2 SYDVKM. J gave up 4 bases and V 6 bases, and 10 bases lay outside the gene matches. The CDR3 totals 16 residues.

The genes are TRBV28 and TRBJ2-2, with D maybe TRBD1 (5 bases). The ends were cut back, 3 bases at V and 4 bases at J, with 12 bases in the middle. CDR1 and CDR2 (germline): MDHEN, SYDVKM. This CDR3 contains 15 residues. The CDR3 DNA reads as TGTGCCAGCAGTTTGGCAGGGTCCAGCACCGGGGAGCTGTTTTTT. This codes for CASSLAGSSTGELFF.

This chain connects TRBV6-5 to TRBJ1-5, with 7 bases fitting TRBD1. The CDR3 spans 15 residues. Germline CDR1 and CDR2: MNHEY and SVGAGI. The trim removed 6 bases at V and 7 bases at J, leaving 12 bases unmatched. CDR3 nucleotide sequence: TGTGCCAGCAGGAGCAGGGGGACCATCGGACAGCCCCAGCATTTT. It yields the protein CASRSRGTIGQPQHF.

The V call is TRBV15, the J call TRBJ2-5; weak D call: TRBD1 (6 bases). CDR3 length equals 13 residues. The V end was cut by 2 bases, the J end by 3 bases, with 7 bases between. Per germline, CDR1 LNHNV and CDR2 YYDKDF (reference sequence). CDR3 protein: CATSRNREETQYF. The CDR3 coding sequence is TGTGCCACCAGCAGAAACAGGGAAGAGACCCAGTACTTC.

The J gene is TRBJ2-5, the V gene TRBV11-2; 12 bases are shared with TRBD2. Germline V gives CDR1 SGHAT, CDR2 FQNNGV. The length of the CDR3 is 15 residues. J lost 3 bases, V lost 3 bases, and 2 bases had no gene match. The CDR3 nucleotides are TGTGCCAGCAGCTTCCGGACTAGCGGGGAAGAGACCCAGTACTTC. It translates to CASSFRTSGEETQYF.

This chain uses TRBV28 with TRBJ1-4; no clear D. V lost 7 bases to trimming and J lost 12 bases, with 18 bases between them. CDR1 MDHEN and CDR2 SYDVKM come from the germline V gene. This CDR3 is built from 13 residues. In DNA form, the CDR3 reads TGTGCCAGCACCACCTTTACCCCCCTAGAACTGTTTTTT. Its protein product is CASTTFTPLELFF.

As DNA, the CDR3 is TGTGCCAGCAGCTTAGCGGCGAGGGATCAGCAGTACTTC. This translates into CASSLAARDQQYF. The rearrangement joins TRBV7-9 to TRBJ2-7; weak D call: TRBD2 (5 bases). CDR3 length: 13 residues. V lost 0 bases and J lost 8, with 11 bases in between. The germline V gene has CDR1 SEHNR and CDR2 FQNEAQ (reference sequence). Variable domain in full (rest from reference TRBV7-9 and TRBJ2-7): DTGVSQNPRHKITKRGQNVTFRCDPISEHNRLYWYRQTLGQGPEFLTYFQNEAQLEKSRLLSDRFSAERPKGSFSTLEIQRTEQGDSAMYLCASSLAARDQQYFGPGTRLTVT.

This rearrangement joins TRBV9 to TRBJ2-2; no reliable D call. Trimming pared 0 bases from V and 4 bases from J, leaving 10 bases between. The CDR3 covers 15 residues. CDR1 is SGDLS and CDR2 is YYNGEE in the germline V gene. This CDR3 reads CASSVAGHGTGELFF. Here the CDR3 DNA reads TGTGCCAGCAGCGTAGCTGGTCACGGCACCGGGGAGCTGTTTTTT.

V and J are TRBV4-1 and TRBJ1-1, with no clear D. This CDR3 is 17 amino acids long. V dropped 0 bases and J dropped 11 bases, with 25 bases sitting between them. CDR1 and CDR2 (germline): MGHRA, YSYEKL. The DNA for the CDR3 is TGCGCCAGCAGCCAAGAATCCCTTGGAGGTTCTGGGTCCTCGGCTTTCTTT. Its translation: CASSQESLGGSGSSAFF.

The rearrangement uses TRBV5-5 and TRBJ2-7; tentative D call: TRBD2 (5 bases). The germline V and J ends were trimmed by 4 bases and 6 bases, with 23 bases remaining between them. Germline CDR1 SGHKS, CDR2 YYEKEE (reference sequence). This CDR3 region has 16 residues. The CDR3 bases are TGTGCCAGCAGCCCACATAGCAGGCGCCATCGGGGCGAGCAGTACTTC. Protein sequence: CASSPHSRRHRGEQYF.

The genes are TRBV6-1 and TRBJ1-2; weak D call: TRBD1 (5 bases). Trimming pared 2 bases from V and 3 bases from J, leaving 7 bases between. The germline CDR1 and CDR2 sequences are MNHNS and SASEGT. The CDR3 has 13 amino acids. CDR3 sequence reads: CASSERGYYGYTF. The CDR3 DNA sequence: TGTGCCAGCAGTGAACGGGGGTACTATGGCTACACCTTC.

V gene TRBV7-8 combines with J gene TRBJ2-1; no firm D call. The V end lost 2 bases, the J end lost 8 bases, and 10 bases lay between the germline ends. The CDR3 is 13 amino acids. Germline CDR1 is SGHVS and CDR2 is FQNEAQ. The CDR3 protein is CASSLTRRYEQFF. The CDR3 DNA is TGTGCCAGCAGCTTAACTCGCAGGTATGAGCAGTTCTTC.

V usage is TRBV6-6 and J usage is TRBJ1-6; perhaps TRBD1 as D (5 bases). Germline V gene sequence: CDR1 MNHNY, CDR2 SVGAGI (reference sequence). The CDR3 sequence is 17 residues long. V lost 5 bases and J lost 0, with 14 bases in between. The CDR3 spells CASSPARGSSYNSPLHF. The CDR3 DNA is TGTGCCAGCAGTCCCGCCCGGGGGAGCTCCTATAATTCACCCCTCCACTTT.

This clone was seen a single time. J is TRBJ2-7 and V is TRBV28, with a weak D call TRBD1 (5 bases). CDR1 and CDR2 (germline): MDHEN, SYDVKM. V lost 4 bases to trimming and J lost 0 bases, with 13 bases between them. The CDR3 spans 15 residues. The CDR3 loop reads CASSSSDTISYEQYF. The DNA for the CDR3 is TGTGCCAGCAGTTCATCGGACACAATCTCCTACGAGCAGTACTTC.

This chain connects TRBV28 to TRBJ1-5; D may be TRBD1 (5 bases). The CDR3 has 15 residues. From germline, CDR1 is MDHEN and CDR2 SYDVKM. Between the trimmed V and J ends, which lost 3 bases and 0 bases, there was a span of 9 bases. DNA of the CDR3: TGTGCCAGCAGTTTTACAGGCAATAGCAATCAGCCCCAGCATTTT. Amino acids: CASSFTGNSNQPQHF.